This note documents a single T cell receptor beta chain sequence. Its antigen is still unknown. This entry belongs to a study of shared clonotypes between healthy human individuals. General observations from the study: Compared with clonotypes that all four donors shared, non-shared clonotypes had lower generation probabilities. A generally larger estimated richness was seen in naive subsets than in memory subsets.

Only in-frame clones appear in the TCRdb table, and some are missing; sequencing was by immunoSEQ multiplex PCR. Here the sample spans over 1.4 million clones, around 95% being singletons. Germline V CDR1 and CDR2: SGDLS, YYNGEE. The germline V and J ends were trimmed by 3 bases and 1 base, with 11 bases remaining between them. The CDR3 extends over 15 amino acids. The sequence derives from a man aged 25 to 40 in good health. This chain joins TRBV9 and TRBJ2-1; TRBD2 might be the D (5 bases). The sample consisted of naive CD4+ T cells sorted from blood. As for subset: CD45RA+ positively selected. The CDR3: CASSGAGDSYNEQFF. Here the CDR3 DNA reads TGTGCCAGCAGCGGGGCGGGTGATTCCTACAATGAGCAGTTCTTC.